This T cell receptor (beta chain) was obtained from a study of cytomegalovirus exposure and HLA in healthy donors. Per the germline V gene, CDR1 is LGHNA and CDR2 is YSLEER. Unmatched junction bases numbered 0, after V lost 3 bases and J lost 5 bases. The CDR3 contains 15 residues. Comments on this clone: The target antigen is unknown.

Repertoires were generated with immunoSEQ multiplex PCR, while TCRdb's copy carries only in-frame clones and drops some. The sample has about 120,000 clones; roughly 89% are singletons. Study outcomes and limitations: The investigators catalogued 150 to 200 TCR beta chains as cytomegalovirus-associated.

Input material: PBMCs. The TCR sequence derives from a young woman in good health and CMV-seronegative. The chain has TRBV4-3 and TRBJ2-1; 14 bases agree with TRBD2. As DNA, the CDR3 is TGCGCCAGCAGCCAGGGACTAGCGGGAGACAATGAGCAGTTCTTC. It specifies CASSQGLAGDNEQFF.